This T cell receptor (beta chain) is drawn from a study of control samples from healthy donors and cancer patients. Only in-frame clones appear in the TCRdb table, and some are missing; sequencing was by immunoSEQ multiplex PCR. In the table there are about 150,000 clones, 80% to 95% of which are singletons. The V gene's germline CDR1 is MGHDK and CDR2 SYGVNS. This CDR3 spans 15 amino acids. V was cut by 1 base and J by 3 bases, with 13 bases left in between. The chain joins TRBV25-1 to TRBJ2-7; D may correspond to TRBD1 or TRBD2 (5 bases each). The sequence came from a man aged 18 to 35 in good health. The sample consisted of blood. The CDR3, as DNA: TGTGCCAGCAGTGAATCCGAGGGGTCTTTCTACGAGCAGTACTTC. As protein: CASSESEGSFYEQYF.